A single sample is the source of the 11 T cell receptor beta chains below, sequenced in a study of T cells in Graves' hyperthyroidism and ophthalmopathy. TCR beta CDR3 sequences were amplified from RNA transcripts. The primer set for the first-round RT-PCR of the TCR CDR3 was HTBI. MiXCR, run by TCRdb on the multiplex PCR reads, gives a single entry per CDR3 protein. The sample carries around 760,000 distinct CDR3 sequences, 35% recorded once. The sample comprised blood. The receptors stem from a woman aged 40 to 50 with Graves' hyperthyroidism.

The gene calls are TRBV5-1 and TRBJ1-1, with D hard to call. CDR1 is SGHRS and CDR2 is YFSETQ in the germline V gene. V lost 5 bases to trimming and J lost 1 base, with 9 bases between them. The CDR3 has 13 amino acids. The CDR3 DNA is TGCGCCAGCAGACTGGAGAGGAACACTGAAGCTTTCTTT. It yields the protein CASRLERNTEAFF.

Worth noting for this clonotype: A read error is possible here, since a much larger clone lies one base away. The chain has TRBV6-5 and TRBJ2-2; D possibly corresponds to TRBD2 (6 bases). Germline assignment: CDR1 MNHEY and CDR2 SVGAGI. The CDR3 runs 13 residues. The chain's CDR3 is CASTELVGGELLF. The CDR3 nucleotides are TGTGCCAGCACCGAACTAGTGGGCGGGGAGCTGCTTTTT.

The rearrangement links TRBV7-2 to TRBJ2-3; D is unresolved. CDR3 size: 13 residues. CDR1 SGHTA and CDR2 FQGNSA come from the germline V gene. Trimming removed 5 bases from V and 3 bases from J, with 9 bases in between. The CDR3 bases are TGTGCCAGCAGCCGTATTGGGACAGATACGCAGTATTTT. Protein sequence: CASSRIGTDTQYF.

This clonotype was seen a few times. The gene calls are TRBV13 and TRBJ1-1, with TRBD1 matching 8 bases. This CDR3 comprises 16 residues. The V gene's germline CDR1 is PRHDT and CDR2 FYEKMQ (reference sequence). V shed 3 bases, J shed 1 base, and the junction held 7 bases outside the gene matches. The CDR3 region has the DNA TGTGCCAGCAGCTTCGGACAGGGAGTAGCGAACACTGAAGCTTTCTTT. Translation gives CASSFGQGVANTEAFF. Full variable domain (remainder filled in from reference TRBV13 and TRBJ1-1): AAGVIQSPRHLIKEKRETATLKCYPIPRHDTVYWYQQGPGQDPQFLISFYEKMQSDKGSIPDRFSAQQFSDYHSELNMSSLELGDSALYFCASSFGQGVANTEAFFGQGTRLTVV.

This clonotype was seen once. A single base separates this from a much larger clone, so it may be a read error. The CDR3 region is CASSVYRESGYTF. The CDR3 DNA is TGTGCCAGCAGCGTCTACAGGGAGAGTGGCTACACCTTC. The chain combines TRBV9 with TRBJ1-2, with D possibly being TRBD1 (6 bases). CDR1 and CDR2 (germline): SGDLS, YYNGEE. The CDR3 extends over 13 amino acids. Between the trimmed V and J ends, which lost 2 bases and 7 bases, there was a span of 12 bases.

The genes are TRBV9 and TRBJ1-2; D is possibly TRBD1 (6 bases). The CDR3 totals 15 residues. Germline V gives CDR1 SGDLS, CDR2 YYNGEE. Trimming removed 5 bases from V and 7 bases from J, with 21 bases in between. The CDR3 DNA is TGTGCCAGCAGTTTAGTCGGGGGCGGTAATCGTGGCTACACCTTC. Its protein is CASSLVGGGNRGYTF. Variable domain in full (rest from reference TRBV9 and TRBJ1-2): DSGVTQTPKHLITATGQRVTLRCSPRSGDLSVYWYQQSLDQGLQFLIQYYNGEERAKGNILERFSAQQFPDLHSELNLSSLELGDSALYFCASSLVGGGNRGYTFGSGTRLTVV.

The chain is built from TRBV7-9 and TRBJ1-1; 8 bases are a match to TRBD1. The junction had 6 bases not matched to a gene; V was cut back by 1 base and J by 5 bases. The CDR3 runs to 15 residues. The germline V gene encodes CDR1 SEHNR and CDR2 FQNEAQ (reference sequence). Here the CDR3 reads CASSLVWDRITEAFF. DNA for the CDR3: TGTGCCAGCAGCTTAGTTTGGGACAGGATAACTGAAGCTTTCTTT.

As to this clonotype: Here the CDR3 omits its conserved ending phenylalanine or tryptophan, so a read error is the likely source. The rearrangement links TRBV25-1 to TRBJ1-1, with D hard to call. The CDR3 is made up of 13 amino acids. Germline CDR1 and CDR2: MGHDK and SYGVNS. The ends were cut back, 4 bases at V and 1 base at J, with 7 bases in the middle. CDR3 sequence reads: CASSVRGNTEAFS. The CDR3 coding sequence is TGTGCCAGCAGTGTGCGGGGGAACACTGAAGCTTTCTCT.

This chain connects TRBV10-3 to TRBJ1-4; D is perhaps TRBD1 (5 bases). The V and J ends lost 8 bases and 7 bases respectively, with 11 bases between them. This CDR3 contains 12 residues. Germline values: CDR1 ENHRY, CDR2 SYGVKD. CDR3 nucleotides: TGTGCCATCCGGCGGGGCGGTGAAAAACTGTTTTTT. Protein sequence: CAIRRGGEKLFF.

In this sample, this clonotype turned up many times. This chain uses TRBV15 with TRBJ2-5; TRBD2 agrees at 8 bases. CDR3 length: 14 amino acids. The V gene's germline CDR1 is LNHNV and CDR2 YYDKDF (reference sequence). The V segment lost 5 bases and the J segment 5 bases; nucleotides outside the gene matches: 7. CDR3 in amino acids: CATSSQRERETQYF. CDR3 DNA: TGTGCCACCAGCTCCCAGCGGGAGCGGGAGACCCAGTACTTC.

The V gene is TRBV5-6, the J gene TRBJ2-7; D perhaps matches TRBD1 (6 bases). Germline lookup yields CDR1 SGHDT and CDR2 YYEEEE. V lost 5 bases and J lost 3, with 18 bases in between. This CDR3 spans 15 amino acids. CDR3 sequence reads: CASREDSPHNYEQYF. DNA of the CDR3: TGTGCCAGCAGGGAGGACAGTCCTCATAACTACGAGCAGTACTTC.